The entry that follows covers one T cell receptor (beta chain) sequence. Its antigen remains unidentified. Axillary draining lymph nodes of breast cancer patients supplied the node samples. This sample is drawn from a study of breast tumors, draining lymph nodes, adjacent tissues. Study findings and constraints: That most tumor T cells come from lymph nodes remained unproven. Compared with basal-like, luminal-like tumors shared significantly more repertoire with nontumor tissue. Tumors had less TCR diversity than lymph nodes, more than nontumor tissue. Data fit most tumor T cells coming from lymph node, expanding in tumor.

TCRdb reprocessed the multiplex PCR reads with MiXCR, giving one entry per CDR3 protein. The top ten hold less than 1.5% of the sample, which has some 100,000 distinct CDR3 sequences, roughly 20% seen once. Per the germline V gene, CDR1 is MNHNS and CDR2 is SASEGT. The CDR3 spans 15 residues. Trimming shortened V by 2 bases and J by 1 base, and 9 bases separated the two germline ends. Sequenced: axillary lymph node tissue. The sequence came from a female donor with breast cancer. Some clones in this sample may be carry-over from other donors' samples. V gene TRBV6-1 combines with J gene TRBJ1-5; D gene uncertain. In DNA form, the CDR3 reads TGTGCCAGCAGTGAACGGGGTTTAAGCAATCAGCCCCAGCATTTT. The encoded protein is CASSERGLSNQPQHF.